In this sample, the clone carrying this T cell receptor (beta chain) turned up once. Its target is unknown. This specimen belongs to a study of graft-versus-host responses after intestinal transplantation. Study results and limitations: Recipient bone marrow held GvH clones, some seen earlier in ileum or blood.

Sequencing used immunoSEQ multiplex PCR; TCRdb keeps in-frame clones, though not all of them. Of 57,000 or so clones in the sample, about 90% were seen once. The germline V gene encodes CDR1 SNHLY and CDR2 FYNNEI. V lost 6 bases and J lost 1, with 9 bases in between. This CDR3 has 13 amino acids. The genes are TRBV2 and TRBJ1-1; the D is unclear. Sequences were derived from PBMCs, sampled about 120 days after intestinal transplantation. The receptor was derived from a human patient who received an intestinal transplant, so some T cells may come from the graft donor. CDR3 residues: CASRLRENTEAFF. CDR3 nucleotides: TGTGCCAGCAGGCTCCGGGAGAACACTGAAGCTTTCTTT.